Shown below are 6 T cell receptor beta chains from a single sample sequenced in a study of shared clonotypes between healthy human individuals (TCRdb year 2020). The library was made by the immunoSEQ multiplex PCR assay. Here the immuneACCESS table is served through TCRdb, limited to in-frame sequences with V and J called. Missing clones are a known gap in these copies; in checked studies unresolved V genes cover under half, and the rest lacks a known reason. This sample lists 950,000 to 1,300,000 clones; under 80% were detected once. The ten top clones hold approximately 1.5% of the sample. The sample consisted of memory CD4+ T cells sorted from blood. In the paper's terms, the cell subset or site label means: CD45RA-negative fraction. The receptors here all came from a man between 18 and 29 years old in good health.

The V call is TRBV5-6, the J call TRBJ2-7; weak D call: TRBD2 (6 bases). Germline CDR1 reads SGHDT; CDR2 reads YYEEEE. The CDR3 contains 13 residues. Trimming removed 4 bases from V and 3 bases from J, with 11 bases in between. CDR3 residues: CASSGLLGYEQYF. DNA for the CDR3: TGTGCCAGCAGCGGACTATTGGGCTACGAGCAGTACTTC. Full variable domain (outside the CDR3, taken from reference TRBV5-6 and TRBJ2-7): DAGVTQSPTHLIKTRGQQVTLRCSPKSGHDTVSWYQQALGQGPQFIFQYYEEEERQRGNFPDRFSGHQFPNYSSELNVNALLLGDSALYLCASSGLLGYEQYFGPGTRLTVT.

In this sample, this clone turned up a few times. The chain combines TRBV7-9 with TRBJ1-1, with 8 nucleotides matching TRBD1. Losses at the gene ends were 2 bases for V and 2 bases for J; bases not matched to a gene: 4. Germline V lookup: CDR1 SEHNR, CDR2 FQNEAQ (reference sequence). The CDR3 runs to 15 residues. The CDR3 DNA reads as TGTGCCAGCAGCTTAACAGGGGGAAGTAACACTGAAGCTTTCTTT. This sequence encodes CASSLTGGSNTEAFF.

The rearrangement uses TRBV12-5 and TRBJ2-5; the match to TRBD2 covers 11 bases. Germline V gene data show CDR1 as LGHNT and CDR2 as FRNRAP. Trimming at V came to 0 bases and at J to 0 bases, leaving 6 bases not matched to a gene. The CDR3 has 18 amino acids. The CDR3 DNA reads TGTGCTAGTGGTTTGGTAACTAGCGGGGGCCCCTACCAAGAGACCCAGTACTTC. Its protein product is CASGLVTSGGPYQETQYF.

This rearrangement joins TRBV30 to TRBJ1-2; a weak D match, TRBD1 (6 bases). Looked up from germline, CDR1 is GTSNPN and CDR2 is SVGIG (reference sequence). This CDR3 has 15 residues. The V end was cut by 4 bases, the J end by 0 bases, with 15 bases between. CDR3 DNA: TGTGCCTGGACCCTAGGGGGAAGCGCTAACTATGGCTACACCTTC. As protein: CAWTLGGSANYGYTF.

The V call is TRBV4-2, the J call TRBJ2-3; 8 bases align to TRBD2. This CDR3 is 17 amino acids long. Germline-derived CDR1 and CDR2 are LGHNA and YNFKEQ. The junction had 16 bases not matched to a gene; V was cut back by 5 bases and J by 6 bases. In nucleotides, the CDR3 is TGTGCCAGCAGCTACGGGGGGGCCTCCTCGCAGGGGGATACGCAGTATTTT. This codes for CASSYGGASSQGDTQYF.

This clone was recorded a few times. V gene TRBV2 combines with J gene TRBJ2-1, with D uncertain. The CDR3 runs to 10 residues. Germline values: CDR1 SNHLY, CDR2 FYNNEI. Trimming took off 3 bases at V and 12 bases at J, with 6 bases between the two ends. CDR3 in amino acids: CASSEGRQFF. CDR3 DNA sequence: TGTGCCAGCAGTGAGGGAAGGCAGTTCTTC. The whole variable domain, remainder taken from reference TRBV2 and TRBJ2-1, is EPEVTQTPSHQVTQMGQEVILRCVPISNHLYFYWYRQILGQKVEFLVSFYNNEISEKSEIFDDQFSVERPDGSNFTLKIRSTKLEDSAMYFCASSEGRQFFGPGTRLTVL.